The 3 T cell receptor beta chains below all came from one sample that was sequenced in a study of T-cell reconstitution after alpha-beta-depleted transplantation in children. Unique molecular identifiers tagged the TCRbeta library. MiXCR, applied by TCRdb to the PCR reads, yields one record per CDR3 protein. The sample lists roughly 500,000 distinct CDR3 sequences, 10% seen once, with around 2% in the top ten. Specimen: PBMCs, collected before TCRalphabeta/CD19-depleted stem cell transplant. These receptors originate from a child under 10 years old with inherited bone marrow failure, due to receive a stem cell transplant.

This clonotype was seen more than once but under ten times. One junction end disagrees with the germline gene, perhaps due to a read error. The rearrangement uses TRBV7-2 and TRBJ1-5, with a weak D call TRBD1 (6 bases). Germline CDR1 SGHTA, CDR2 FQGNSA. The CDR3 extends over 15 amino acids. Here the CDR3 DNA reads TGTTCCAGCAGCCTAGGGGCAGGGGACAATCAGCCCCAGCATTTT. Residues: CSSSLGAGDNQPQHF. The complete variable domain, with remaining parts taken from reference TRBV7-2 and TRBJ1-5, reads GAGVSQSPSNKVTEKGKDVELRCDPISGHTALYWYRQSLGQGLEFLIYFQGNSAPDKSGLPSDRFSAERTGGSVSTLTIQRTQQEDSAVYLCSSSLGAGDNQPQHFGDGTRLSIL.

This clonotype came up many times. The CDR3 loop is CSGMARRLRDTQYF. The CDR3 DNA reads as TGCAGTGGTATGGCCCGAAGACTGAGAGATACGCAGTATTTT. The rearrangement uses TRBV20-1 and TRBJ2-3; no definite D call. Per the germline V gene, CDR1 is DFQATT and CDR2 is SNEGSKA (reference sequence). V was clipped by 7 bases and J by 5 bases, with 19 bases between them. The CDR3 is 14 residues long.

In this sample, this clonotype turned up a few times. The chain recombines TRBV30 with TRBJ2-1; 10 positions match TRBD2. The germline V gene encodes CDR1 GTSNPN and CDR2 SVGIG (reference sequence). The CDR3 spans 14 residues. V was clipped by 2 bases and J by 10 bases; unmatched bases: 8. DNA of the CDR3: TGTGCCTGGAGTAGAGGTGGGACTAGCGACGAGCAGTTCTTC. It yields the protein CAWSRGGTSDEQFF.